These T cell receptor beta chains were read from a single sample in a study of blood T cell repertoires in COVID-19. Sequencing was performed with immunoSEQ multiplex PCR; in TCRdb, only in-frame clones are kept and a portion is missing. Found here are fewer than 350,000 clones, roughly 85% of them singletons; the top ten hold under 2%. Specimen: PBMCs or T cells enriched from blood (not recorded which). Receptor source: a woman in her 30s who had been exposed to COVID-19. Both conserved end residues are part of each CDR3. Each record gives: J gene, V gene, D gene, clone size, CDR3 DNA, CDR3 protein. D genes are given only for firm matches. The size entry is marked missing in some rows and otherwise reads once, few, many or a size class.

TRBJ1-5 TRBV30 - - TGTGCCTGGAGTGGGCAGGCGGGGGGTGGGCCCCAGCATTTT CAWSGQAGGGPQHF
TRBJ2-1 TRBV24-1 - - TGTGCCACCAGTGATTCCGCCCAGACAGCCCGCTCCTACAATGAGCAGTTCTTC CATSDSAQTARSYNEQFF
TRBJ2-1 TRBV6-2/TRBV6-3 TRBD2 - TGTGCCAGTAGCGGGCCAACCTACAATGAGCAGTTCTTC CASSGPTYNEQFF
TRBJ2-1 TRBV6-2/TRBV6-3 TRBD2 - TGTGCCAGCAGTTCACTAGCGGGGGGGATAAATGAGCAGTTCTTC CASSSLAGGINEQFF
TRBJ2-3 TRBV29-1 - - TGCAGCGTTGTAAGAGGGTCTAGCACAGATACGCAGTATTTT CSVVRGSSTDTQYF
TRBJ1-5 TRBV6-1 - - TGTGCCAGCAGTGAACAGGGCAGTGGCAATCAGCCCCAGCATTTT CASSEQGSGNQPQHF
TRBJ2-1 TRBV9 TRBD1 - TGTGCCAGCAGCTCAGGACAGGTGTATTACAATGAGCAGTTCTTC CASSSGQVYYNEQFF
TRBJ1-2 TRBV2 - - TGTGCCAGCAGGGAGCAGGGTAACTATGGCTACACCTTC CASREQGNYGYTF
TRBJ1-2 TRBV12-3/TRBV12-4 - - TGTGCCAGCAGTTTAACAGTGGCCTATGGCTACACCTTC CASSLTVAYGYTF
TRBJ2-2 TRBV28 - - TGTGCCAGCAGTTCCAGACAGCTGAGACCCTTCACGAACACCGGGGAGCTGTTTTTT CASSSRQLRPFTNTGELFF
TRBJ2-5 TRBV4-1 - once TGCGCCAGCAGCCAAGATAGAGAGACCCAGTACTTC CASSQDRETQYF
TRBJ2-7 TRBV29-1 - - TGCAGCGTCGCATATCGACAGGACCGCGAGCAGTACTTC CSVAYRQDREQYF
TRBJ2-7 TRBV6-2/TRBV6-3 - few TGTGCCAGCAGTAGGGGATCCTACGAGCAGTACTTC CASSRGSYEQYF
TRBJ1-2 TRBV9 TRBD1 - TGTGCCAGCAGCCAGACAGGGGGCTATGGCTACACCTTC CASSQTGGYGYTF
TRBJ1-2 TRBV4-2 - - TGTGCCAGCAGCCAAGAGGGACCGGGACTTTATGGCTACACCTTC CASSQEGPGLYGYTF
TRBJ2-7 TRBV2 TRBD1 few TGTGCCAGCATCCTACAGGGGATAGCCTACGAGCAGTACTTC CASILQGIAYEQYF
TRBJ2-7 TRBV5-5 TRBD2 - TGTGCCAGCAGCTCGATTTCGGGGGGGATTTTGGTCTACGAGCAGTACTTC CASSSISGGILVYEQYF
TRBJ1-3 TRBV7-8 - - TGTGCCAGCAGGGTAAGGGGTTCTTTGGACACCATATATTTT CASRVRGSLDTIYF
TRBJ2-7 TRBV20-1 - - TGCAGTGCCACAGATACGTCCGGGCAGTACTTC CSATDTSGQYF
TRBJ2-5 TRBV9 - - TGTGCCAGCAGCGTAGGCATCTCGGGAAAGGAGACCCAGTACTTC CASSVGISGKETQYF
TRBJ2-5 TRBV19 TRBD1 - TGTGCCAGTAGTATTAAAGGGACAGGGGGGCAAGAGACCCAGTACTTC CASSIKGTGGQETQYF
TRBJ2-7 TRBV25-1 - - TGTGCCAGCAGTCGGACGCAGGGGATTAACTACGAGCAGTACTTC CASSRTQGINYEQYF
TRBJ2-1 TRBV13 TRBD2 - TGTGCCAGCTGGGCTAGCGGGAGATACAATGAGCAGTTCTTC CASWASGRYNEQFF
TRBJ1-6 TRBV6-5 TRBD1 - TGTGCCAGCAGTTATTCCGGGACAGGGGATTCACCCCTCCACTTT CASSYSGTGDSPLHF
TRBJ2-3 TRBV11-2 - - TGTGCCACCCGTTATGTCGGGGATACGCAGTATTTT CATRYVGDTQYF
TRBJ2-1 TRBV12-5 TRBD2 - TGTGCTAGTGGTTCGCCCGGACTAGCGGGGGGTGGAGAGCAGTTCTTC CASGSPGLAGGGEQFF
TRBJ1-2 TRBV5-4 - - TGTGCCAGCAGCTTGGTAACATCTAACTATGGCTACACCTTC CASSLVTSNYGYTF
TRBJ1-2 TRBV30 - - TGTGCCTGGAGTCCGGGGGGCTACACCTTC CAWSPGGYTF
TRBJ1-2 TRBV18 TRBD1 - TGTGCCAGCTCACCTCAGGGGGCGCAGGGCTACACCTTC CASSPQGAQGYTF
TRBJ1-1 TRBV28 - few TGTGCCAGCAGTTTGTGGGGAGCTGAAGCTTTCTTT CASSLWGAEAFF
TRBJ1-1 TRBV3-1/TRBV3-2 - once TGTGCCAGCAGCCAAGAGACTCCGAACACTGAAGCTTTCTTT CASSQETPNTEAFF
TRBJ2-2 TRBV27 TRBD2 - TGTGCCAGCAGTAGTGAGAGCGGGGTAAATAACTTGTCCGGGGAGCTGTTTTTT CASSSESGVNNLSGELFF
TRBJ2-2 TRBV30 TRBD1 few TGTGCCTGGAGTGTAGCCAGGGGGACCGGGGAGCTGTTTTTT CAWSVARGTGELFF
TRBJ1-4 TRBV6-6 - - TGTGCCAGCAGCACAGATGAAAAACTGTTTTTT CASSTDEKLFF
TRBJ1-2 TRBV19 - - TGTGCCAGTAGTATGTCTCCGGGAGGGGACTATGGCTACACCTTC CASSMSPGGDYGYTF
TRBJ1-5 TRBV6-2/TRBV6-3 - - TGTGCCAGCAGCCGCCCCGGGTTAGGACAGCCCCAGCATTTT CASSRPGLGQPQHF
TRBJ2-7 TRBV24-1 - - TGTGCCACCAGTGACTTGGGTCGGGGATACGAGCAGTACTTC CATSDLGRGYEQYF
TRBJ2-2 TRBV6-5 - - TGTGCCAGCACGCCTAACGGGAGATCCACCGGGGAGCTGTTTTTT CASTPNGRSTGELFF
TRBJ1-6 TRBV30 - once TGTGCCTGGACGACTGGTAATTCACCCCTCCACTTT CAWTTGNSPLHF
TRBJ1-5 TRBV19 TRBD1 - TGTGCCAGTAGAATGGGGCAGGGGGCGGGAAGCAATCAGCCCCAGCATTTT CASRMGQGAGSNQPQHF
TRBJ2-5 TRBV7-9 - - TGTGCCAGCAGCTTAGTTGAGGGGGTCCAAGAGACCCAGTACTTC CASSLVEGVQETQYF
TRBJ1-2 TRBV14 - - TGTGCCAGCAGCCAAGATCTTAGGGGCCGCAATGGCTACACCTTC CASSQDLRGRNGYTF
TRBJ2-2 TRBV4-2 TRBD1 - TGTGCCAGCAGCCAAACCGTCAGACAGGGAGTAGGGAACACCGGGGAGCTGTTTTTT CASSQTVRQGVGNTGELFF
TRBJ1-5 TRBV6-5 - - TGTGCCAGCAGGAACGCTGGCTTCAATCAGCCCCAGCATTTT CASRNAGFNQPQHF
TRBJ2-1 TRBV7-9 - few TGTGCCAGCAGCTCGACAGACAATGAGCAGTTCTTC CASSSTDNEQFF
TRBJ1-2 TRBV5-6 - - TGTGCCAGCAGCTTGCGGGTGTATGGCTACACCTTC CASSLRVYGYTF